This T cell receptor (beta chain) was retrieved from a study of blood T cell repertoires in COVID-19. Study as a whole: Acute and convalescent COVID-19 samples came from the United States, Italy and Spain.

Clones were read by immunoSEQ multiplex PCR, and TCRdb kept only the in-frame ones, dropping some. The sample yields around 120,000 clones, approximately 80% seen once. The CDR3 spans 14 residues. Per germline, CDR1 MDHEN and CDR2 SYDVKM. Losses at the gene ends were 6 bases for V and 4 bases for J; bases not matched to a gene: 3. This TCR derives from an elderly woman with acute or convalescent COVID-19. This chain links TRBV28 with TRBJ2-7, with 13 bases fitting TRBD2. Sequenced: peripheral blood. The CDR3 loop is CASRLAGGVYEQYF. The CDR3 DNA follows: TGTGCCAGCAGACTAGCGGGAGGGGTATACGAGCAGTACTTC. Looking up the rest from reference TRBV28 and TRBJ2-7 gives the full variable domain: DVKVTQSSRYLVKRTGEKVFLECVQDMDHENMFWYRQDPGLGLRLIYFSYDVKMKEKGDIPEGYSVSREKKERFSLILESASTNQTSMYLCASRLAGGVYEQYFGPGTRLTVT.